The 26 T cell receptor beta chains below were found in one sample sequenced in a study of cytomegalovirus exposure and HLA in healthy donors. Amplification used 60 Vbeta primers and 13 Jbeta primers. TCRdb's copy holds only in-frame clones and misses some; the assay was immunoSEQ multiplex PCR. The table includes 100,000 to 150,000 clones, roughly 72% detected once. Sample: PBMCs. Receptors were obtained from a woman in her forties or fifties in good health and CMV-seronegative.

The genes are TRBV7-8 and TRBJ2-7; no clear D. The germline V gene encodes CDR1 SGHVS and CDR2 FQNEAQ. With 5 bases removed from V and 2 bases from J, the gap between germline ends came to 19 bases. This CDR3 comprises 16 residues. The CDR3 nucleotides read TGTGCCAGCAGCCCCCTTGATCGGCAGGTTGCCTACGAGCAGTACTTC. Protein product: CASSPLDRQVAYEQYF.

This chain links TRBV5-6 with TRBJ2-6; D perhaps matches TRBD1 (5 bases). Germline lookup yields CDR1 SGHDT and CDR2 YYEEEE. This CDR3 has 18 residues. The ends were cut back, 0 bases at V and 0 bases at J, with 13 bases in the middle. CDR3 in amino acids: CASSLVGRAHSGANVLTF. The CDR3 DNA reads TGTGCCAGCAGCTTGGTGGGCAGGGCCCACTCTGGGGCCAACGTCCTGACTTTC.

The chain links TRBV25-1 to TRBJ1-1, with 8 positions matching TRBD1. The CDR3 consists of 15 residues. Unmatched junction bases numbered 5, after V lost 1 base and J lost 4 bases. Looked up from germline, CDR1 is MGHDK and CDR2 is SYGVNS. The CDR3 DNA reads TGTGCCAGCAGTGAATTGACAGGGGCGGCCACTGAAGCTTTCTTT. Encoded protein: CASSELTGAATEAFF.

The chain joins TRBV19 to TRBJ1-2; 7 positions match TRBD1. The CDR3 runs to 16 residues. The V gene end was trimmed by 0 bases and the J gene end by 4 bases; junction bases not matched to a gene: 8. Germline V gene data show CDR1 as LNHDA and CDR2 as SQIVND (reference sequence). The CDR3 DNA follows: TGTGCCAGTAGTATAGATCTTGACAGGGCCATCTATGGCTACACCTTC. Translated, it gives CASSIDLDRAIYGYTF.

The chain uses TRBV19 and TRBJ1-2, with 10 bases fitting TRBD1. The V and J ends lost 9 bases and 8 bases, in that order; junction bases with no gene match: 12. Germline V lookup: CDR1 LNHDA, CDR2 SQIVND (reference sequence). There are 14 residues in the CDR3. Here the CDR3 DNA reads TGTGCCAGCACCCCGGAGGGACAGGGGACCGGCTACACCTTC. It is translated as CASTPEGQGTGYTF.

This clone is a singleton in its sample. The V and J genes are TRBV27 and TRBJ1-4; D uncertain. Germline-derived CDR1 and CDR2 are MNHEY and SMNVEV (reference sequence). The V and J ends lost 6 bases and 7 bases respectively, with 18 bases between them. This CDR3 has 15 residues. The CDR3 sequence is CASRISSRAGEKLFF. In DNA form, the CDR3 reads TGTGCCAGCAGGATCTCGTCCCGGGCGGGTGAAAAACTGTTTTTT.

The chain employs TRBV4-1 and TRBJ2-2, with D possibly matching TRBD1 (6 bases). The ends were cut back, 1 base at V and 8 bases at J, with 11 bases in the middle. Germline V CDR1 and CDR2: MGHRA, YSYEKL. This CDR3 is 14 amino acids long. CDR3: CASSQAARGGELFF. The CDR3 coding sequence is TGCGCCAGCAGCCAAGCAGCTAGGGGGGGGGAGCTGTTTTTT.

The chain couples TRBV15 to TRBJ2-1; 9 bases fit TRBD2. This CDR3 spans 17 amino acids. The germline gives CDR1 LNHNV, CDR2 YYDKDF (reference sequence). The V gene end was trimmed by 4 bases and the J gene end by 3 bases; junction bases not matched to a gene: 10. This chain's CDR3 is CATSTGPGLAYYNEQFF. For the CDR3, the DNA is TGTGCCACCAGCACTGGGCCGGGACTAGCTTACTACAATGAGCAGTTCTTC.

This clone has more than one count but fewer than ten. The CDR3 sequence: CASSEGGLGGTEAFF. The DNA of the CDR3 is TGTGCCAGCAGTGAAGGAGGCCTCGGGGGCACTGAAGCTTTCTTT. The chain uses TRBV6-1 and TRBJ1-1; TRBD1 might be the D (5 bases). CDR1 MNHNS and CDR2 SASEGT come from the germline V gene. The CDR3 is made up of 15 amino acids. V was shortened by 1 base and J by 4 bases, with 13 bases between the two germline ends.

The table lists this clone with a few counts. This CDR3 reads CASSQSGTGWYEQYF. The CDR3 DNA is TGTGCCAGCAGCCAATCCGGGACAGGATGGTACGAGCAGTACTTC. The chain links TRBV7-2 to TRBJ2-7; 8 nucleotides line up with TRBD1. CDR1 SGHTA and CDR2 FQGNSA come from the germline V gene. The CDR3 runs 15 residues. V trimming: 5 bases; J trimming: 4 bases; junction bases outside the gene matches: 10.

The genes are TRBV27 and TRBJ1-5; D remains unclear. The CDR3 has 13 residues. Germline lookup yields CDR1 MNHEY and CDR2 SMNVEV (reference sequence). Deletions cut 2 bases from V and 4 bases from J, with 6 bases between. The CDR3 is CASSLIGNQPQHF. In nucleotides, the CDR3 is TGTGCCAGCAGTTTAATCGGGAATCAGCCCCAGCATTTT.

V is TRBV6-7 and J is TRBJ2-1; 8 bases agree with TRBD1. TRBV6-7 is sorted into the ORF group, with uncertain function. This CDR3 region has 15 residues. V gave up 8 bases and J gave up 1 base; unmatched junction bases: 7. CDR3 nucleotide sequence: TGTGCCAGCGCATTCGACAGGGGATCCTACAATGAGCAGTTCTTC. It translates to CASAFDRGSYNEQFF.

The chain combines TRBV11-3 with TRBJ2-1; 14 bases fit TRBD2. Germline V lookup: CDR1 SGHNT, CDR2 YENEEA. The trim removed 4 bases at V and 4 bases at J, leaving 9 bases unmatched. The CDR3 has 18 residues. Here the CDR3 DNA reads TGTGCCAGCAGCTCTCAGGGACTAGCGGGAGAAAGGTACAATGAGCAGTTCTTC. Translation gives CASSSQGLAGERYNEQFF.

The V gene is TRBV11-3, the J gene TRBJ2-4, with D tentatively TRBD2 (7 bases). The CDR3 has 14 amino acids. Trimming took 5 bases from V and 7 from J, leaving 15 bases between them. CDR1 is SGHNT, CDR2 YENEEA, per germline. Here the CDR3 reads CASSGGALMNIQYF. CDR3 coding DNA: TGTGCCAGCAGCGGGGGGGCGTTGATGAACATTCAGTACTTC.

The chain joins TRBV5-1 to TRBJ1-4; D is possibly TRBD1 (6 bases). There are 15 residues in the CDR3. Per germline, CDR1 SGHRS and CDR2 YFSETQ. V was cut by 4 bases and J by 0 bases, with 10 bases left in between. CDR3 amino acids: CASSLGQPTNEKLFF. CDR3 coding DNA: TGCGCCAGCAGCCTAGGACAGCCAACTAATGAAAAACTGTTTTTT.

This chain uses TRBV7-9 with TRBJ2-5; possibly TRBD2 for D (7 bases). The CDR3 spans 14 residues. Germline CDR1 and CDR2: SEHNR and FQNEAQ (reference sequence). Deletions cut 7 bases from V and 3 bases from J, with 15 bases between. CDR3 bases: TGTGCCAGCAACAGGGTGGGGGGGAAAGAGACCCAGTACTTC. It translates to CASNRVGGKETQYF.

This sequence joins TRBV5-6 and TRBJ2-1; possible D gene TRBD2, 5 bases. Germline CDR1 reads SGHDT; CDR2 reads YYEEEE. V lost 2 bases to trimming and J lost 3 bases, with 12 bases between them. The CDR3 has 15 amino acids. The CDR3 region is CASSLWLADYNEQFF. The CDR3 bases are TGTGCCAGCAGCTTATGGCTAGCAGACTACAATGAGCAGTTCTTC.

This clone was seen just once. This chain's CDR3 is CASTAVPQGTQYF. The CDR3 region has the DNA TGTGCCAGCACAGCAGTCCCGCAGGGTACGCAGTATTTT. This chain links TRBV25-1 with TRBJ2-3; tentative D call: TRBD1 (5 bases). With 7 bases removed from V and 8 bases from J, the gap between germline ends came to 16 bases. The CDR3 covers 13 residues. Germline V gives CDR1 MGHDK, CDR2 SYGVNS.

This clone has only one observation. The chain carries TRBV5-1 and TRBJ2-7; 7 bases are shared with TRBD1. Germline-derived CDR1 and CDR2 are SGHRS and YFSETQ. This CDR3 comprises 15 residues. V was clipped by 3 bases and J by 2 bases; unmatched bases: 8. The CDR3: CASSSGTASTYEQYF. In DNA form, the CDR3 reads TGCGCCAGCAGCTCCGGGACAGCTTCCACCTACGAGCAGTACTTC.

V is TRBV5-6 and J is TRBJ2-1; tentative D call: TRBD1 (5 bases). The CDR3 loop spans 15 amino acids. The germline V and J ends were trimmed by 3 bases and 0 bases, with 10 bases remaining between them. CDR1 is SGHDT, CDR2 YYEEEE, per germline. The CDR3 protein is CASSYRRTSYNEQFF. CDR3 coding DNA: TGTGCCAGCAGCTACAGGCGAACCTCCTACAATGAGCAGTTCTTC.

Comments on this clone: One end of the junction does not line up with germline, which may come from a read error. This chain's CDR3 is CVTGEGRDEKLFF. In DNA form, the CDR3 reads TGTGTCACAGGGGAGGGGCGGGATGAGAAACTGTTTTTT. The V call is TRBV15, the J call TRBJ1-4; the match to TRBD1 covers 7 bases. The CDR3 sequence is 13 residues long. Germline V gives CDR1 LNHNV, CDR2 YYDKDF (reference sequence).

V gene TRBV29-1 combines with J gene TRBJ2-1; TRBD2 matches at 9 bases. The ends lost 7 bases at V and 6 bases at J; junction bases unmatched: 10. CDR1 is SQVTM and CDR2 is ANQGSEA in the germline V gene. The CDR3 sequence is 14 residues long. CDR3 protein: CSGHFSGSGNEQFF. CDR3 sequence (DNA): TGCAGCGGCCACTTTAGCGGGAGTGGCAATGAGCAGTTCTTC.

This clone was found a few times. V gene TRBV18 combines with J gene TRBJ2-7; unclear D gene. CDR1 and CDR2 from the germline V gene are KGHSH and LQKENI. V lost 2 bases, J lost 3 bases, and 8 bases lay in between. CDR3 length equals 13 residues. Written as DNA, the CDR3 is TGTGCCAGCTCACCAGTTGGAGACTACGAGCAGTACGTC. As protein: CASSPVGDYEQYV.

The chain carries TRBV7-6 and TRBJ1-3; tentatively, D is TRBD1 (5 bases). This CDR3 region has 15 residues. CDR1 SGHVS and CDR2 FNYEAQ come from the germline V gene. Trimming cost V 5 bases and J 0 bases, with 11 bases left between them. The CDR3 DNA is TGTGCCAGCAGCGCGGGACGTAGCTCTGGAAACACCATATATTTT. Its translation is CASSAGRSSGNTIYF.

CDR3: CASIRGTEAFF. The CDR3 coding sequence is TGTGCCAGCATCAGGGGGACTGAAGCTTTCTTT. The chain links TRBV6-5 to TRBJ1-1; 7 bases line up with TRBD1. The junction had 1 base not matched to a gene; V was cut back by 7 bases and J by 5 bases. The germline CDR1 and CDR2 sequences are MNHEY and SVGAGI. The CDR3 is 11 residues long.

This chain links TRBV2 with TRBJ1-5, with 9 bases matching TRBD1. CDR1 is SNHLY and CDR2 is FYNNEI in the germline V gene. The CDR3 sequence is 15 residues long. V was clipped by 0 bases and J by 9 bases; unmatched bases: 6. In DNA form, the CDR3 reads TGTGCCAGCAGTGAAGCGGGACAGGGTGGGCGGCCCCAGCATTTT. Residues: CASSEAGQGGRPQHF.